Shown below are 10 T cell receptor beta chains from a single sample sequenced in a study of T cell responses to AZD1222 COVID-19 vaccine. Profiling relied on immunoSEQ multiplex PCR, and the TCRdb table lists in-frame clones only, not all of them. This table has about 140,000 clones, just under 95% appearing once. Sequenced here: peripheral blood, sampled on day 0 of AZD1222 vaccination. Source of these receptors: an adult in good health.

The chain recombines TRBV9 with TRBJ2-7, with D possibly being TRBD1 (6 bases). The germline V gene has CDR1 SGDLS and CDR2 YYNGEE. The CDR3 covers 13 residues. V shed 0 bases and J shed 6 bases, with 10 bases lying between them. CDR3 residues: CASSVGAGAEQYF. In DNA, the CDR3 is TGTGCCAGCAGCGTAGGTGCAGGGGCCGAGCAGTACTTC. Full variable domain (remainder filled in from reference TRBV9 and TRBJ2-7): DSGVTQTPKHLITATGQRVTLRCSPRSGDLSVYWYQQSLDQGLQFLIQYYNGEERAKGNILERFSAQQFPDLHSELNLSSLELGDSALYFCASSVGAGAEQYFGPGTRLTVT.

In this sample, this clone turned up a few times. The gene calls are TRBV4-1 and TRBJ1-1; D unclear. The germline gives CDR1 MGHRA, CDR2 YSYEKL. This CDR3 contains 17 residues. V gave up 4 bases and J gave up 3 bases, with 21 bases separating them. The CDR3 DNA follows: TGCGCCAGCAGCCGTTATTCGCTCCTCGGGCGATACACTGAAGCTTTCTTT. Translation: CASSRYSLLGRYTEAFF.

Written as DNA, the CDR3 is TGTGCCAGCAGTCCCCTGGTGGGTACGCAGTATTTT. Residues: CASSPLVGTQYF. This chain connects TRBV6-2 or TRBV6-3 to TRBJ2-3; D is undetermined. The CDR3 loop spans 12 amino acids. V dropped 5 bases and J dropped 8 bases, with 11 bases sitting between them. The V gene's germline CDR1 is MNHEY and CDR2 SVGEGT.

The CDR3 DNA is TGTGCCAGTAGTATAGATCCGGGCAGAGACTACGAGCAGTACTTC. It codes for CASSIDPGRDYEQYF. The rearrangement joins TRBV19 to TRBJ2-7; D gene uncertain. There are 15 residues in the CDR3. Germline V gene lookup returns CDR1 LNHDA and CDR2 SQIVND (reference sequence). Trimming removed 0 bases from V and 3 bases from J, with 12 bases in between.

V gene TRBV6-4 combines with J gene TRBJ2-2; D is unresolved. Trimming shortened V by 4 bases and J by 1 base, and 10 bases separated the two germline ends. From germline, CDR1 is MRHNA and CDR2 SNTAGT. There are 15 residues in the CDR3. The CDR3 bases are TGTGCCAGCAGTGTTAACAGCCAGAACACCGGGGAGCTGTTTTTT. It specifies CASSVNSQNTGELFF.

This clone was observed a single time. The chain joins TRBV29-1 to TRBJ2-7; unclear D gene. V lost 6 bases to trimming and J lost 4 bases, with 10 bases between them. Per the germline V gene, CDR1 is SQVTM and CDR2 is ANQGSEA. The CDR3 is made up of 11 amino acids. CDR3 region: CSVRLGYEQYF. The DNA for the CDR3 is TGCAGCGTCCGTTTAGGGTACGAGCAGTACTTC.

The genes are TRBV27 and TRBJ1-3; 8 nucleotides agree with TRBD1. Germline V gives CDR1 MNHEY, CDR2 SMNVEV (reference sequence). The CDR3 length is 14 residues. The J segment lost 4 bases and the V segment lost 6 bases, leaving 5 bases of the junction unmatched. The CDR3 is CASRGQGLGNTIYF. CDR3 nucleotide sequence: TGTGCCAGCAGAGGACAGGGTTTAGGAAACACCATATATTTT.

The chain combines TRBV2 with TRBJ2-1; 7 bases match TRBD2. Germline trimming cut 5 bases from V and 0 bases from J; bases unmatched to any gene: 4. This CDR3 has 15 amino acids. Germline values: CDR1 SNHLY, CDR2 FYNNEI. This CDR3 reads CASSPGRGSYNEQFF. The DNA of the CDR3 is TGTGCCAGCAGTCCAGGGAGGGGCTCCTACAATGAGCAGTTCTTC.

The chain couples TRBV5-1 to TRBJ2-1; the match to TRBD2 covers 8 bases. Per the germline V gene, CDR1 is SGHRS and CDR2 is YFSETQ. The CDR3 spans 15 residues. Losses at the gene ends were 1 base for V and 4 bases for J; bases not matched to a gene: 4. The CDR3 nucleotides read TGCGCCAGCAGCTTGTCACTAGCGGAATACAATGAGCAGTTCTTC. Protein: CASSLSLAEYNEQFF.

The chain is built from TRBV5-6 and TRBJ2-1; no clear D gene. CDR1 is SGHDT, CDR2 YYEEEE, per germline. This CDR3 has 15 residues. Between the trimmed V and J ends, which lost 0 bases and 8 bases, there was a span of 15 bases. The CDR3: CASSLAGAWWDEQFF. In DNA, the CDR3 is TGTGCCAGCAGCTTGGCAGGAGCGTGGTGGGATGAGCAGTTCTTC.